The sample holds many counts of the clone carrying this T cell receptor beta chain. Antigen specificity is unknown. The germline V gene has CDR1 SGHVS and CDR2 FQNEAQ. Trimming shortened V by 4 bases and J by 8 bases, and 14 bases separated the two germline ends. The length of the CDR3 is 14 residues. This specimen belongs to a study of early T cells in non-severe SARS-CoV-2 infection. Study overall: RNA in bulk from unsorted whole blood was sequenced, and chains were unpaired.

Molecules of cDNA were individually given unique molecular identifiers that were attached to them. Each CDR3 protein gets one entry after TCRdb re-called the 5' RACE reads with MiXCR. The table has tens of thousands of distinct CDR3 sequences, around 11% seen once. Findings and caveats of the study: Sequences matched to VDJdb favored anti-spike CD8 responses, while private and CD4 specificities were missed.

The chain uses TRBV7-8 and TRBJ1-4; D is ambiguous. The clonotype comes from an adult who was a healthcare worker with PCR-confirmed SARS-CoV-2 infection or an uninfected control (not recorded which). Sequenced material: whole blood. The CDR3 coding sequence is TGTGCCAGCAGCTCAGTCTCTCAGATGGAAAAACTGTTTTTT. Protein sequence: CASSSVSQMEKLFF.